A single sample gave rise to the 16 T cell receptor beta chains below, sequenced in a study of beta chain features in type 1 diabetes. Isolated RNA was reverse transcribed in full, so expressed TCRB transcripts were sequenced. Method: immunoSEQ multiplex PCR; TCRdb's copy keeps in-frame clones and lacks some. Among 680,000 or so clones listed, over 10% were seen once. These receptors are not linked to any known antigen. General study results and limits: A moderate, significant TCRB CDR3 shortening appeared in type 1 diabetes across four CD4+ subsets.

The source material was naive CD4+ T cells from blood. The receptors were gathered from a man younger than 35 with type 1 diabetes.

This chain joins TRBV15 and TRBJ2-7; possibly TRBD2 for D (6 bases). This CDR3 region has 15 residues. Germline CDR1 is LNHNV and CDR2 is YYDKDF (reference sequence). The CDR3 spells CSMFGRSRGVYEQYF. In DNA, the CDR3 is TGTTCCATGTTCGGGCGCTCGCGGGGAGTCTACGAGCAGTACTTC.

The rearrangement uses TRBV7-9 and TRBJ1-6; D is ambiguous. Germline CDR1 SEHNR, CDR2 FQNEAQ (reference sequence). The CDR3 runs to 12 residues. V lost 5 bases to trimming and J lost 10 bases, with 9 bases between them. The CDR3 nucleotides are TGTGCCAGCAGCCGATCCGAGTCACCCCTCCACTTT. This sequence encodes CASSRSESPLHF.

This clone has a handful of counts. This sequence joins TRBV30 and TRBJ2-7; D gene uncertain. This CDR3 is 14 amino acids long. The V and J ends lost 3 bases and 0 bases respectively, with 12 bases between them. Looked up from germline, CDR1 is GTSNPN and CDR2 is SVGIG (reference sequence). CDR3 sequence reads: CAWSPNQDSYEQYF. CDR3 DNA: TGTGCCTGGAGCCCAAATCAGGACTCCTACGAGCAGTACTTC.

V usage is TRBV7-2 and J usage is TRBJ1-5; 10 bases fit TRBD1. Trimming took 2 bases from V and 7 from J; bases not matched to a gene: 8. Germline CDR1 and CDR2: SGHTA and FQGNSA. The CDR3 spans 16 residues. In DNA form, the CDR3 reads TGTGCCAGCAGCTTATCCTTGGGGACAGGGGCCCAGCCCCAGCATTTT. As protein: CASSLSLGTGAQPQHF.

The sample holds a few counts of this clone. CDR3 DNA: TGTGCCAGCAGCTTCGCGGGCAAAGAGACCCAGTACTTC. Residues: CASSFAGKETQYF. The genes are TRBV7-2 and TRBJ2-5, with D possibly being TRBD2 (5 bases). Germline V gives CDR1 SGHTA, CDR2 FQGNSA. With 3 bases removed from V and 3 bases from J, the gap between germline ends came to 8 bases. This CDR3 is 13 amino acids long.

This clone was seen only a few times. The chain carries TRBV19 and TRBJ1-4, with 9 bases identical to TRBD1. J lost 3 bases, V lost 5 bases, and 7 bases had no gene match. CDR1 is LNHDA and CDR2 is SQIVND in the germline V gene (reference sequence). The CDR3 spans 16 residues. CDR3: CASSLGQGRSNEKLFF. The CDR3 DNA follows: TGTGCCAGTAGTTTGGGACAGGGTCGTTCTAATGAAAAACTGTTTTTT.

The chain recombines TRBV4-1 with TRBJ1-1, with D hard to call. This CDR3 is built from 13 residues. Germline V lookup: CDR1 MGHRA, CDR2 YSYEKL. The germline V and J ends were trimmed by 1 base and 11 bases, with 14 bases remaining between them. The chain's CDR3 is CASSQVGGPRAFF. The CDR3 nucleotides read TGCGCCAGCAGCCAAGTAGGAGGTCCAAGGGCTTTCTTT.

V usage is TRBV9 and J usage is TRBJ1-4; tentative D call: TRBD1 (5 bases). The germline V gene encodes CDR1 SGDLS and CDR2 YYNGEE. This CDR3 region has 16 residues. V lost 5 bases to trimming and J lost 6 bases, with 20 bases between them. The CDR3 is CASSPRSGTGDEKLFF. DNA for the CDR3: TGTGCCAGCAGTCCCCGGAGCGGGACGGGGGATGAAAAACTGTTTTTT.

This clone was picked up a small number of times. The chain couples TRBV20-1 to TRBJ1-1; D unresolved. This CDR3 region has 10 residues. Germline CDR1 and CDR2: DFQATT and SNEGSKA (reference sequence). Deletions cut 3 bases from V and 10 bases from J, with 9 bases between. For the CDR3, the DNA is TGCAGTGCTAGTGTTCCGGGAGCTTTCTTT. Amino acid sequence: CSASVPGAFF.

V is TRBV7-9 and J is TRBJ1-6; TRBD1 matches at 7 bases. Trimming took 3 bases from V and 7 from J; bases not matched to a gene: 15. CDR1 SEHNR and CDR2 FQNEAQ come from the germline V gene (reference sequence). The CDR3 is 18 amino acids. The CDR3 here is CASSFRWGEGARNSPLHF. The CDR3 region has the DNA TGTGCCAGCAGCTTCCGCTGGGGGGAGGGGGCGAGGAATTCACCCCTCCACTTT. Together with reference TRBV7-9 and TRBJ1-6, the CDR3 gives the full variable domain: DTGVSQNPRHKITKRGQNVTFRCDPISEHNRLYWYRQTLGQGPEFLTYFQNEAQLEKSRLLSDRFSAERPKGSFSTLEIQRTEQGDSAMYLCASSFRWGEGARNSPLHFGNGTRLTVT.

The chain has TRBV2 and TRBJ1-6, with D unclear. CDR3 length: 14 residues. Germline assignment: CDR1 SNHLY and CDR2 FYNNEI. Deletions cut 3 bases from V and 9 bases from J, with 12 bases between. CDR3: CASSDERGGSPLHF. The CDR3 bases are TGTGCCAGCAGTGATGAGCGTGGAGGTTCACCCCTCCACTTT. The entire variable domain, with the rest obtained from reference TRBV2 and TRBJ1-6, is as follows: EPEVTQTPSHQVTQMGQEVILRCVPISNHLYFYWYRQILGQKVEFLVSFYNNEISEKSEIFDDQFSVERPDGSNFTLKIRSTKLEDSAMYFCASSDERGGSPLHFGNGTRLTVT.

The DNA for the CDR3 is TGTGCCAGCAGCTTAGAAGTTGGTCACGAGCAGTACTTC. Translated: CASSLEVGHEQYF. The V and J genes are TRBV7-6 and TRBJ2-7; D uncertain. In germline, CDR1 is SGHVS, CDR2 FNYEAQ. Trimming took 1 base from V and 5 from J, leaving 9 bases between them. This CDR3 has 13 residues. The full variable domain, with the rest looked up from reference TRBV7-6 and TRBJ2-7, is GAGVSQSPRYKVTKRGQDVALRCDPISGHVSLYWYRQALGQGPEFLTYFNYEAQQDKSGLPNDRFSAERPEGSISTLTIQRTEQRDSAMYRCASSLEVGHEQYFGPGTRLTVT.

The chain carries TRBV28 and TRBJ2-5; tentative D call: TRBD1 (6 bases). Trimming cost V 2 bases and J 2 bases, with 18 bases left between them. The CDR3 is 17 residues long. Germline V CDR1 and CDR2: MDHEN, SYDVKM. The CDR3 is CASSLPTGNPHQETQYF. The CDR3 nucleotides read TGTGCCAGCAGTTTACCTACAGGGAACCCCCATCAAGAGACCCAGTACTTC.

This clone was counted only a few times. The rearrangement joins TRBV27 to TRBJ1-1, with D hard to call. Per germline, CDR1 MNHEY and CDR2 SMNVEV (reference sequence). The length of the CDR3 is 14 residues. V dropped 3 bases and J dropped 4 bases, with 12 bases sitting between them. As DNA, the CDR3 is TGTGCCAGCAGTTTCGTGGGGTTGAGCACTGAAGCTTTCTTT. This encodes CASSFVGLSTEAFF.

This clone was seen only a few times. The rearrangement uses TRBV10-2 and TRBJ1-5; D ambiguous. The ends were cut back, 4 bases at V and 2 bases at J, with 9 bases in the middle. Germline V gene lookup returns CDR1 WSHSY and CDR2 SAAADI. The CDR3 runs 14 residues. The CDR3 here is CASSGNLGNQPQHF. The DNA for the CDR3 is TGCGCCAGCAGTGGAAATCTGGGCAATCAGCCCCAGCATTTT.

A few counts support this clone. The rearrangement joins TRBV9 to TRBJ2-7; 8 nucleotides line up with TRBD1. This CDR3 spans 14 amino acids. The trim removed 1 base at V and 6 bases at J, leaving 6 bases unmatched. Germline V CDR1 and CDR2: SGDLS, YYNGEE. The CDR3 sequence: CASSVQGARSEQYF. The CDR3 nucleotides read TGTGCCAGCAGCGTACAGGGGGCACGAAGCGAGCAGTACTTC. Supplemented by reference TRBV9 and TRBJ2-7, the full variable domain reads DSGVTQTPKHLITATGQRVTLRCSPRSGDLSVYWYQQSLDQGLQFLIQYYNGEERAKGNILERFSAQQFPDLHSELNLSSLELGDSALYFCASSVQGARSEQYFGPGTRLTVT.